This is a list of T cell receptor beta chains from one sample in a study of control samples from healthy donors and cancer patients. The repertoire was sequenced with immunoSEQ multiplex PCR; TCRdb's copy has only in-frame clones and lacks some. The repertoire has some 120,000 clones, around nine tenths of them found once; the top ten carry less than 9.5%. Sequences were obtained from blood. Every receptor here comes from a middle-aged man in good health. Each CDR3 is given with its conserved first and last residue. A D gene is named only where the DNA matches it firmly. Clone size is given for some rows only: seen once, a few or many times, or a class if the clone is expanded.

j_call clone_size d_call v_call cdr3_aa cdr3_nt
TRBJ1-1 NA NA TRBV18 CASSRSPHPEAFF TGTGCCAGCTCACGATCCCCTCACCCTGAAGCTTTCTTT
TRBJ1-4 NA NA TRBV19 CASSIIFGGGEKLFF TGTGCCAGTAGTATTATCTTCGGAGGGGGGGAAAAACTGTTTTTT
TRBJ1-5 NA NA TRBV29-1 CSVEPTGGQPQHF TGCAGCGTAGAGCCTACAGGAGGACAGCCCCAGCATTTT
TRBJ2-7 NA TRBD1 TRBV6-5 CASLEGTGNYEQYF TGTGCCTCCCTCGAAGGGACAGGTAACTACGAGCAGTACTTC
TRBJ2-7 once TRBD1 TRBV18 CASSPGWGQKGEQYF TGTGCCAGCTCACCGGGTTGGGGACAGAAGGGCGAGCAGTACTTC
TRBJ1-3 once TRBD1 TRBV9 CASSVAGRGVIYF TGTGCCAGCAGCGTAGCGGGCAGGGGGGTCATATATTTT
TRBJ1-5 NA NA TRBV7-9 CASSLMYDQPQHF TGTGCCAGCAGCTTAATGTACGATCAGCCCCAGCATTTT
TRBJ1-2 NA NA TRBV21-1 CASSKGFDRGVYGYTF TGTGCCAGCAGCAAAGGGTTTGACAGGGGCGTCTATGGCTACACCTTC
TRBJ1-1 NA TRBD1 TRBV5-6 CASSRQGARTQLWAFF TGTGCCAGCAGTCGACAGGGGGCGCGGACTCAATTGTGGGCTTTCTTT
TRBJ1-4 NA NA TRBV18 CASSQGITGGATNEKLFF TGTGCCAGCTCACAAGGGATTACAGGAGGCGCAACTAATGAAAAACTGTTTTTT
TRBJ2-5 NA TRBD1 TRBV6-5 CASSKGDRRETQYF TGTGCCAGCAGCAAGGGGGACAGGCGGGAGACCCAGTACTTC
TRBJ1-4 once TRBD1 TRBV28 CASMGQGTSNEKLFF TGTGCCAGCATGGGACAGGGTACCTCTAATGAAAAACTGTTTTTT
TRBJ2-2 NA NA TRBV9 CASSPFGYNTGELFF TGTGCCAGCAGCCCCTTTGGGTATAACACCGGGGAGCTGTTTTTT
TRBJ2-1 NA TRBD2 TRBV15 CATSRGLAGGSSYNEQFF TGTGCCACCAGCAGAGGCCTAGCGGGGGGTAGCTCCTACAATGAGCAGTTCTTC
TRBJ2-5 NA NA TRBV5-1 CASSLDTRLTQYF TGCGCCAGCAGCTTGGACACCCGGTTAACCCAGTACTTC
TRBJ2-7 NA TRBD2 TRBV5-6 CASSWTSGTYEQYF TGTGCCAGCAGTTGGACTAGCGGAACCTACGAGCAGTACTTC
TRBJ1-1 NA NA TRBV6-5 CASSTLDSFNTEAFF TGTGCCAGCAGTACCTTGGACAGTTTTAACACTGAAGCTTTCTTT
TRBJ1-3 NA TRBD1 TRBV19 CASANRGGNTIYF TGTGCCAGTGCGAACAGGGGGGGAAACACCATATATTTT
TRBJ1-4 NA NA TRBV10-3 CAISDPGGNEKLFF TGTGCCATCAGTGACCCGGGAGGTAATGAAAAACTGTTTTTT
TRBJ1-1 NA NA TRBV6-1 CASSDKTLRNTEAFF TGTGCCAGCAGTGATAAGACCCTACGGAACACTGAAGCTTTCTTT
TRBJ2-1 NA NA TRBV10-3 CAISVLANEQFF TGTGCCATCAGTGTGCTAGCCAATGAGCAGTTCTTC
TRBJ2-1 NA TRBD1 TRBV30 CAWSPQFPGQGKNEQFF TGTGCCTGGAGTCCTCAATTCCCAGGACAGGGGAAGAATGAGCAGTTCTTC
TRBJ1-4 NA TRBD1 TRBV15 CATSVKGALREKLFF TGTGCCACCAGCGTTAAGGGGGCGCTGAGGGAAAAACTGTTTTTT
TRBJ1-6 few NA TRBV5-8 CASSINKGLSSYNSPLHF TGTGCCAGCAGCATTAACAAGGGACTCAGCTCCTATAATTCACCCCTCCACTTT
TRBJ1-2 NA NA TRBV19 CASSPIQGNYGYTF TGTGCCAGTAGCCCGATACAGGGCAACTATGGCTACACCTTC
TRBJ2-7 NA TRBD1 TRBV29-1 CSVGTGGPYEQYF TGCAGCGTTGGGACAGGGGGTCCCTACGAGCAGTACTTC
TRBJ2-3 NA TRBD2 TRBV9 CASSVAGGGTSGGAKVTQYF TGTGCCAGCAGCGTCGCGGGGGGAGGGACTAGCGGGGGGGCCAAGGTTACGCAGTATTTT
TRBJ1-2 NA NA TRBV7-9 CASSYRQYDGYTF TGTGCCAGCAGCTACAGACAGTATGATGGCTACACCTTC
TRBJ1-1 NA NA TRBV6-1 CASRNRGDTEAFF TGTGCCAGCAGAAACCGAGGGGACACTGAAGCTTTCTTT
TRBJ1-5 NA NA TRBV6-5 CASSPRRGGNQPQHF TGTGCCAGCAGTCCAAGACGGGGTGGCAATCAGCCCCAGCATTTT
TRBJ2-7 many TRBD2 TRBV7-2 CASSSERGGSYEQYF TGTGCCAGCAGCTCTGAGCGGGGGGGATCCTACGAGCAGTACTTC
TRBJ1-2 NA NA TRBV11-2 CASSLVQGNGYTF TGTGCCAGCAGCTTAGTGCAGGGTAATGGCTACACCTTC
TRBJ2-2 NA TRBD1 TRBV7-9 CAPTGQMNTGELFF TGTGCCCCCACGGGACAGATGAACACCGGGGAGCTGTTTTTT
TRBJ1-6 few NA TRBV30 CAWSTQSFSPLHF TGTGCCTGGAGTACCCAATCTTTTTCACCCCTCCACTTT
TRBJ2-2 once NA TRBV3-1/TRBV3-2 CASSQEFGGMGGELFF TGTGCCAGCAGCCAAGAATTCGGGGGAATGGGCGGGGAGCTGTTTTTT
TRBJ2-4 NA NA TRBV11-2 CASSLRKNIQYF TGTGCCAGCAGCTTAAGGAAAAACATTCAGTACTTC
TRBJ2-7 NA TRBD1 TRBV7-2 CASRSALDRVGEQYF TGTGCCAGCAGGTCAGCCCTGGACAGGGTTGGGGAGCAGTACTTC
TRBJ2-5 NA TRBD2 TRBV5-1 CASSMGLAGGYQETQYF TGCGCCAGCAGCATGGGACTAGCGGGGGGGTACCAAGAGACCCAGTACTTC
TRBJ1-2 NA TRBD1 TRBV18 CASSPNRPGQGSYTF TGTGCCAGCTCGCCGAATAGACCGGGACAGGGGAGCTACACCTTC
TRBJ2-1 NA NA TRBV4-3 CASSQGGRGKEQFF TGCGCCAGCAGCCAAGGGGGGCGAGGGAAGGAGCAGTTCTTC
TRBJ1-5 NA NA TRBV30 CAWAKLGPTGTSNQPQHF TGTGCCTGGGCCAAGTTGGGGCCCACAGGGACTAGCAATCAGCCCCAGCATTTT
TRBJ2-1 NA TRBD2 TRBV6-5 CASSSSGGGFSNEQFF TGTGCCAGCAGTTCCTCTGGCGGGGGGTTTTCAAATGAGCAGTTCTTC
TRBJ2-5 NA NA TRBV4-3 CASSQDASASRGSQYF TGCGCCAGCAGCCAAGATGCATCGGCTAGCCGGGGGTCCCAGTACTTC
TRBJ2-2 NA NA TRBV4-3 CASSARVSRTGELFF TGCGCCAGCAGCGCCAGGGTCAGTCGCACCGGGGAGCTGTTTTTT
TRBJ2-5 NA NA TRBV25-1 CASSPLGSMGETQYF TGTGCCAGCAGTCCCCTGGGGTCGATGGGAGAGACCCAGTACTTC
TRBJ2-7 NA NA TRBV4-1 CASSQVGGLPYEQYF TGCGCCAGCAGCCAAGTGGGCGGCCTCCCCTACGAGCAGTACTTC
TRBJ2-6 NA TRBD1 TRBV20-1 CSASLLHRGWYSGANVLTF TGCAGTGCTAGTTTACTCCACAGGGGCTGGTACTCTGGGGCCAACGTCCTGACTTTC
TRBJ1-1 NA NA TRBV12-5 CASGKAGRMNTEAFF TGTGCTAGTGGTAAAGCCGGACGGATGAACACTGAAGCTTTCTTT
TRBJ1-1 NA NA TRBV6-5 CASRSSGWYAEAFF TGTGCCAGCAGATCCAGTGGGTGGTACGCTGAAGCTTTCTTT
TRBJ2-5 NA NA TRBV9 CASSVDSGEAPRETQYF TGTGCCAGCAGCGTAGACAGTGGCGAAGCTCCCCGGGAGACCCAGTACTTC
TRBJ1-2 NA TRBD1 TRBV9 CASGSGQGQGGYTF TGTGCCAGCGGTTCGGGACAGGGGCAAGGAGGCTACACCTTC
TRBJ1-5 NA NA TRBV12-3/TRBV12-4 CASSLDRNQPQHF TGTGCCAGCAGTTTAGATAGGAATCAGCCCCAGCATTTT
TRBJ2-3 few NA TRBV21-1 CASSSTSGSSTDTQYF TGTGCCAGCAGCAGCACTAGCGGGTCTAGCACAGATACGCAGTATTTT
TRBJ1-2 NA NA TRBV7-2 CASSLVPGRGGYTF TGTGCCAGCAGCTTAGTCCCGGGTAGGGGTGGCTACACCTTC
TRBJ1-4 few NA TRBV10-1 CASRMGPNEKLFF TGCGCCAGCAGGATGGGACCGAATGAAAAACTGTTTTTT
TRBJ1-4 NA TRBD1 TRBV11-2 CASSFWTGSNEKLFF TGTGCCAGCAGCTTCTGGACAGGGTCTAATGAAAAACTGTTTTTT
TRBJ1-1 NA NA TRBV9 CASSSRRDTEAFF TGTGCCAGCAGCAGTCGACGGGACACTGAAGCTTTCTTT
TRBJ1-4 NA NA TRBV9 CASSARASGREKLFF TGTGCCAGCAGCGCCAGGGCCTCAGGAAGGGAAAAACTGTTTTTT
TRBJ1-2 NA NA TRBV7-8 CASSLVVGGSYGYTF TGTGCCAGCAGCTTAGTGGTGGGGGGATCATATGGCTACACCTTC